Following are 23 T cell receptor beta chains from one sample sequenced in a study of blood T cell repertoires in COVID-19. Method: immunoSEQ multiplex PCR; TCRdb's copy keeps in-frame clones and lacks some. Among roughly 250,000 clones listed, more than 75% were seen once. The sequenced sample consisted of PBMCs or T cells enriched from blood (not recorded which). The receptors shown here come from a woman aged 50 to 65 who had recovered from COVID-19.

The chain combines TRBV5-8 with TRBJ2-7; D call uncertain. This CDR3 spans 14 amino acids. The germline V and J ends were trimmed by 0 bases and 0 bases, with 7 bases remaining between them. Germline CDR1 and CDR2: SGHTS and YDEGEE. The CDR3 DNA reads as TGTGCCAGCAGCTTGGTTAGGAGCTCCTACGAGCAGTACTTC. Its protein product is CASSLVRSSYEQYF.

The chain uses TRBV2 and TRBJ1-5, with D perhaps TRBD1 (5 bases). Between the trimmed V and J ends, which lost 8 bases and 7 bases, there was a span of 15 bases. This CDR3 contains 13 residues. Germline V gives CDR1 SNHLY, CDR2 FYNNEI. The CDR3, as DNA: TGTGCCAGCGAGAAGTCAGGGAACCAGCCCCAGCATTTT. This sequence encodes CASEKSGNQPQHF.

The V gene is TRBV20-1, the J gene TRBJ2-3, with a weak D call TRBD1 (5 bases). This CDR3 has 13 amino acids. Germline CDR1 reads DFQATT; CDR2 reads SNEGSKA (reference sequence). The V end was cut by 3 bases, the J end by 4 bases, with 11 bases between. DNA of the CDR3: TGCAGTGCTAGTGTGCTCAGGGCAGATACGCAGTATTTT. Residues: CSASVLRADTQYF.

CDR3 in DNA: TGCAGCTCTGAAGGTACAGGGGGGGGCACTGAAGCTTTCTTT. Translating gives CSSEGTGGGTEAFF. This rearrangement joins TRBV29-1 to TRBJ1-1; 8 bases fit TRBD1. CDR1 is SQVTM and CDR2 is ANQGSEA in the germline V gene. This CDR3 is built from 14 residues. V was pared by 8 bases and J by 4 bases, with 12 bases of the junction left unmatched.

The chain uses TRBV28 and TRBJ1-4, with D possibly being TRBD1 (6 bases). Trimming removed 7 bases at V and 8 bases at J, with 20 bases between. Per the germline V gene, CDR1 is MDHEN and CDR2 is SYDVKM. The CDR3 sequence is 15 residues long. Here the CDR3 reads CASIPNGQSWEKLFF. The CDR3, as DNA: TGTGCCAGCATACCCAACGGACAGTCGTGGGAAAAACTGTTTTTT.

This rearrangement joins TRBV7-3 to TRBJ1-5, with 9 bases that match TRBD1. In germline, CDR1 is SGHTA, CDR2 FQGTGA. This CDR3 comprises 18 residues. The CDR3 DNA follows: TGTGCAGAGGGAAGGGGCCGGACAGGGGATAATAGCAATCAGCCCCAGCATTTT. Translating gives CAEGRGRTGDNSNQPQHF.

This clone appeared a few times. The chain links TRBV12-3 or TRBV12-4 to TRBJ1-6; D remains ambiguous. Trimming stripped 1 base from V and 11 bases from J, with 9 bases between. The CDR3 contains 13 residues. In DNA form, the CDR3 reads TGTGCCAGCAGTTTAGTACGGGGTCCACCCCTCCACTTT. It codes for CASSLVRGPPLHF.

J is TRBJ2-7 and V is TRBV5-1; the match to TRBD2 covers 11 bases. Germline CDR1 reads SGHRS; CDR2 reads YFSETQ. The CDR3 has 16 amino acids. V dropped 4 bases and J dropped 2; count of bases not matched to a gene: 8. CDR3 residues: CASSGGLGLAAYEQYF. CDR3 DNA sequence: TGCGCCAGCAGCGGGGGGTTGGGACTAGCGGCCTACGAGCAGTACTTC.

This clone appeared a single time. The CDR3 nucleotides read TGTGCCAGCAGTTCTAGGGCGGGCTATGGCTACACCTTC. Encoded protein: CASSSRAGYGYTF. The chain recombines TRBV6-2 or TRBV6-3 with TRBJ1-2; no clear D. CDR1 is MNHEY and CDR2 is SVGEGT in the germline V gene. The V end was cut by 4 bases, the J end by 4 bases, with 10 bases between. The CDR3 has 13 amino acids.

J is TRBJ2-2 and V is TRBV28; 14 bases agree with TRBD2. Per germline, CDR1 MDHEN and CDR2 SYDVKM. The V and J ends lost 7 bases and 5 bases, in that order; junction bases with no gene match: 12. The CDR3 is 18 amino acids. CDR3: CASTPGGLAGVRTGELFF. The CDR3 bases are TGTGCCAGCACCCCCGGGGGACTAGCGGGAGTTCGGACCGGGGAGCTGTTTTTT. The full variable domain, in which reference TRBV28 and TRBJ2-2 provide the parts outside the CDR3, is DVKVTQSSRYLVKRTGEKVFLECVQDMDHENMFWYRQDPGLGLRLIYFSYDVKMKEKGDIPEGYSVSREKKERFSLILESASTNQTSMYLCASTPGGLAGVRTGELFFGEGSRLTVL.

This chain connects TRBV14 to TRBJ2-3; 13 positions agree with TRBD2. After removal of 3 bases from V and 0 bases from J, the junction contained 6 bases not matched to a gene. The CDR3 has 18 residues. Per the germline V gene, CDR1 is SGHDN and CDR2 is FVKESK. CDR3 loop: CASSHTSGRARSTDTQYF. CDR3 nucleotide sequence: TGTGCCAGCAGCCATACTAGCGGGAGGGCCAGGAGCACAGATACGCAGTATTTT.

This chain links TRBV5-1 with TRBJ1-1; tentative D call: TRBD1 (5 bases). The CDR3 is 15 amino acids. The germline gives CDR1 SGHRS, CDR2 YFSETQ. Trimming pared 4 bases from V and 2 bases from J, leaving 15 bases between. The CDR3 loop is CASSPNQGDNTEAFF. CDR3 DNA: TGCGCCAGCAGCCCAAATCAGGGCGATAACACTGAAGCTTTCTTT.

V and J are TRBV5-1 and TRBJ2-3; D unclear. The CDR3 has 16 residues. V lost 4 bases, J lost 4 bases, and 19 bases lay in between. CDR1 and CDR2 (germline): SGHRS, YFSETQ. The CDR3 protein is CASSLPNAALADTQYF. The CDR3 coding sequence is TGCGCCAGCAGCCTCCCAAACGCGGCGCTCGCAGATACGCAGTATTTT.

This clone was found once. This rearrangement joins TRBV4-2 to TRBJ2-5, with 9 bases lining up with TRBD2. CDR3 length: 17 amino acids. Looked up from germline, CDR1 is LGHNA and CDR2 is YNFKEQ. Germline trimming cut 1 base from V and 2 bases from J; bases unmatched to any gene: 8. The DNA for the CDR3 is TGTGCCAGCAGCCAAGTGATCGCGGGAGGGTATCAAGAGACCCAGTACTTC. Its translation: CASSQVIAGGYQETQYF.

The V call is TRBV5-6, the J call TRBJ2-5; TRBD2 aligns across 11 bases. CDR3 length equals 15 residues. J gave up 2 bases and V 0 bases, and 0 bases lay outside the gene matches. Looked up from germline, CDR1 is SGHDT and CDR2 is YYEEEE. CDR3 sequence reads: CASSLGLAGQETQYF. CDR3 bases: TGTGCCAGCAGCTTGGGACTAGCGGGACAAGAGACCCAGTACTTC.

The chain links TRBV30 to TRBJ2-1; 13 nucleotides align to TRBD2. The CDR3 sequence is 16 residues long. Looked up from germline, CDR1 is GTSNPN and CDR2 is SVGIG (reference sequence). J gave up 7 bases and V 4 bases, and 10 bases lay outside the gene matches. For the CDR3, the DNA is TGTGCCTGGACCCGACTAGCGGGAGGCCCTTGGAATGAGCAGTTCTTC. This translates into CAWTRLAGGPWNEQFF.

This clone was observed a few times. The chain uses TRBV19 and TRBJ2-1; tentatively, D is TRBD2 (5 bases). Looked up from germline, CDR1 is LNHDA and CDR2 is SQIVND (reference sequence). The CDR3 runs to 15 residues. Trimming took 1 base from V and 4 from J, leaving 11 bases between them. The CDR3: CASSIGSTSYNEQFF. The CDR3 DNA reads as TGTGCCAGTAGTATAGGGAGCACTAGTTACAATGAGCAGTTCTTC.

The CDR3 spells CASKEITGAGELFF. The CDR3 DNA sequence: TGTGCCAGCAAAGAGATTACAGGGGCCGGGGAGCTGTTTTTT. This sequence joins TRBV6-5 and TRBJ2-2, with 7 bases matching TRBD1. Germline values: CDR1 MNHEY, CDR2 SVGAGI. V dropped 7 bases and J dropped 6; count of bases not matched to a gene: 8. This CDR3 comprises 14 residues.

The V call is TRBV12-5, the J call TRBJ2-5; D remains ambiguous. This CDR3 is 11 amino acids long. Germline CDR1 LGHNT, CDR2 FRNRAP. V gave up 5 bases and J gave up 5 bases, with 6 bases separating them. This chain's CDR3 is CASGLAETQYF. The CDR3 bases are TGTGCTAGTGGTCTTGCGGAGACCCAGTACTTC.

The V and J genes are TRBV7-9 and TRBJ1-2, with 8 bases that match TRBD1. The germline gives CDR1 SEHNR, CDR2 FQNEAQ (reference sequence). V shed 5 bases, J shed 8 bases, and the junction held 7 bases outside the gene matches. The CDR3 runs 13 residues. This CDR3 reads CASSLDRVGGYTF. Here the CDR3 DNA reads TGTGCCAGCAGCCTGGACAGGGTAGGAGGCTACACCTTC.

CDR3 loop: CASSPKRPGLAGDEQFF. In DNA form, the CDR3 reads TGTGCCAGCTCACCCAAAAGACCGGGACTAGCGGGGGATGAGCAGTTCTTC. The chain carries TRBV18 and TRBJ2-1; 14 positions agree with TRBD2. CDR1 and CDR2 from the germline V gene are KGHSH and LQKENI. This CDR3 has 17 amino acids. V trimming: 3 bases; J trimming: 8 bases; junction bases outside the gene matches: 9.

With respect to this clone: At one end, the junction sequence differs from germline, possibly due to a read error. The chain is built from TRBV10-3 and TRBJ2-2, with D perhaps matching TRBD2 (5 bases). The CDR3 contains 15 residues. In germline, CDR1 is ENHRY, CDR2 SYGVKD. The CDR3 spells CAISVNLALAGELFF. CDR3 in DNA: TGTGCCATCAGCGTAAACCTAGCACTCGCCGGAGAGCTGTTTTTT.

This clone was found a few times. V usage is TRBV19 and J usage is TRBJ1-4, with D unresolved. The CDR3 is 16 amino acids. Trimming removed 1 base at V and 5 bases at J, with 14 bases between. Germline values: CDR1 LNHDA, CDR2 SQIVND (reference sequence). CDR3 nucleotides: TGTGCCAGTAGTATAGTGGTCGGGAAAAGGAATGAAAAACTGTTTTTT. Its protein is CASSIVVGKRNEKLFF.